This is a list of T cell receptor beta chains from one sample in a study of blood T cell repertoires in COVID-19. Measured with immunoSEQ multiplex PCR; TCRdb has only the in-frame clones, and not every one. The sample includes roughly 440,000 clones, approximately 88% of them seen just once. The sample comprised peripheral blood. Every receptor here comes from a woman aged 45 to 65 with COVID-19, enrolled during active disease. CDR3s include the opening cysteine and the closing phenylalanine or tryptophan.

J gene,V gene,CDR3 protein
TRBJ2-1,TRBV30,CAWSPTSGGALEQFF
TRBJ2-1,TRBV9,CASSVSGGGAPYNEQFF
TRBJ1-1,TRBV5-1,CASSLAKTGQAFF
TRBJ1-2,TRBV19,CASSIVNAGTGIDYGYTF
TRBJ1-2,TRBV7-9,CASSPRQGNYYGYTF
TRBJ1-1,TRBV5-1,CASSSVINTEAFF
TRBJ1-5,TRBV15,CATGGVNQPQHF
TRBJ2-2,TRBV4-2,CASSPLGPFTGELFF
TRBJ1-6,TRBV18,CASSPRQVDSPLHF
TRBJ1-1,TRBV2,CASYLGAAMNTEAFF
TRBJ2-1,TRBV11-3,CASSFRDSSYNEQFF
TRBJ2-3,TRBV2,CARLGGTGDTQYF
TRBJ1-5,TRBV30,CAWSPMGGGNQPQHF
TRBJ1-1,TRBV5-1,CASSLVTGGVTEAFF
TRBJ1-3,TRBV5-1,CASCLRPSSGNTIYF
TRBJ1-5,TRBV9,CASSVADTNQPQHF
TRBJ1-1,TRBV12-3/TRBV12-4,CASSFQGPTEAFF
TRBJ2-5,TRBV14,CASSLGGVGETQYF
TRBJ2-3,TRBV30,CAWNPGTDTQYF
TRBJ1-4,TRBV19,CASSPTGGEKLFF
TRBJ2-5,TRBV9,CASSVDLQETQYF
TRBJ2-3,TRBV6-1,CASSGRGLAASTDTQYF
TRBJ2-1,TRBV18,CASSPRDREKQFF
TRBJ1-1,TRBV27,CASSFGTEAFF
TRBJ2-5,TRBV12-5,CASGLVLAGGLETQYF
TRBJ2-7,TRBV9,CASSARTDSYEQYF
TRBJ1-1,TRBV27,CASSSTMATEAFF
TRBJ1-6,TRBV30,CAWRGGAGYNSPLHF